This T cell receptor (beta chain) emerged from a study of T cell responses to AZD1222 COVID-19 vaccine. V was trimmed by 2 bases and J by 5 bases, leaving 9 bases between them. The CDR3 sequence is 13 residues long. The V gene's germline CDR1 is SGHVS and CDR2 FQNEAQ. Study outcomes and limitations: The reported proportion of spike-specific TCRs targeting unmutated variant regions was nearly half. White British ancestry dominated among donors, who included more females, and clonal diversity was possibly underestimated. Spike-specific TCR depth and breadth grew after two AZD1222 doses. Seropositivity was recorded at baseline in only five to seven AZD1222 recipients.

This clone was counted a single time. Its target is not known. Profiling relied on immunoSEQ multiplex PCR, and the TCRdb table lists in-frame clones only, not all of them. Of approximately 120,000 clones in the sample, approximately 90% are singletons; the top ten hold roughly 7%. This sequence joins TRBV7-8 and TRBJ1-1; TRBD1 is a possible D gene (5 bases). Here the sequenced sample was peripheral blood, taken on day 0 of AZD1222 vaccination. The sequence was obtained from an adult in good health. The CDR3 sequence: CASSLTGGTEAFF. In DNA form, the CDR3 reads TGTGCCAGCAGCTTAACCGGGGGGACTGAAGCTTTCTTT.